The sequence of this T cell receptor (beta chain) was determined in a study of shared T cell receptors in the human thymus. Unmatched junction bases numbered 9, after V lost 4 bases and J lost 4 bases. Germline V CDR1 and CDR2: LNHDA, SQIVND (reference sequence). The CDR3 is 16 residues long. Profiled with immunoSEQ multiplex PCR; TCRdb holds only in-frame clones, not every one. Of hundreds of thousands of clones listed, roughly 88% are singletons. These data also formed part of another study, on human thymus T cells.

This receptor was taken from a boy under two years old with a congenital heart defect. Sequencing was done on a sample of thymocytes. The chain carries TRBV19 and TRBJ1-5; the match to TRBD1 covers 8 bases. CDR3 sequence: CASSTEDRDENQPQHF. The CDR3 DNA reads TGTGCCAGTAGTACCGAGGACAGGGATGAGAATCAGCCCCAGCATTTT.